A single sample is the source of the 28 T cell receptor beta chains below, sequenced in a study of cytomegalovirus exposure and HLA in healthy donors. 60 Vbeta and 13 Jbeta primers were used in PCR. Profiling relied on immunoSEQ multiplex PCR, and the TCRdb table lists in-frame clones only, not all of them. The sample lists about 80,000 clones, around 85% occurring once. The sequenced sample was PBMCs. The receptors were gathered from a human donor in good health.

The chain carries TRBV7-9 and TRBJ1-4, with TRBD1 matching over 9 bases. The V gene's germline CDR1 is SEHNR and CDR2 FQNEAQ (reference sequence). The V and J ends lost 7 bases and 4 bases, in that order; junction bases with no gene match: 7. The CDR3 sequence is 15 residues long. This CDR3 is CASNNDRGYNEKLFF. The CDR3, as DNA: TGTGCCAGCAATAACGACAGGGGGTATAATGAAAAACTGTTTTTT.

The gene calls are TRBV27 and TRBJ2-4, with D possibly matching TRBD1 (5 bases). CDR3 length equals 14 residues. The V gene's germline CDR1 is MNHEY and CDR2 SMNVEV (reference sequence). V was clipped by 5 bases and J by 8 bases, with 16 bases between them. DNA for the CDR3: TGTGCCAGCAGTGGCCGGGCCCAGGGCGACATTCAGTACTTC. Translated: CASSGRAQGDIQYF.

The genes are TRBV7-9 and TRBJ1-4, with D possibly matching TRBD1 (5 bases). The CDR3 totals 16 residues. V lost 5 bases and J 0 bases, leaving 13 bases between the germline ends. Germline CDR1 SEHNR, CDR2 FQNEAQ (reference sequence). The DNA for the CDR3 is TGTGCCAGCAGCCCGTGGGGGGTTGCAACTAATGAAAAACTGTTTTTT. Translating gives CASSPWGVATNEKLFF.

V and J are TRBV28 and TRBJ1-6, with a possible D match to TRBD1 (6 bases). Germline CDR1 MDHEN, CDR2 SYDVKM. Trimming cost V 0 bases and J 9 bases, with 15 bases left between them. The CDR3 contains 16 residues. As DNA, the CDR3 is TGTGCCAGCAGTTTATGGGGGGCTCGGTCGGGTTCACCCCTCCACTTT. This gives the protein CASSLWGARSGSPLHF.

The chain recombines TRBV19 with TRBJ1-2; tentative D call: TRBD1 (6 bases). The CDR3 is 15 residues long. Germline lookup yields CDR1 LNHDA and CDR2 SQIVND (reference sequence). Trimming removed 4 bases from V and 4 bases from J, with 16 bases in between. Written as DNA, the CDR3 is TGTGCCAGTAGTAAACCGGACAGACACGGCTATGGCTACACCTTC. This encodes CASSKPDRHGYGYTF.

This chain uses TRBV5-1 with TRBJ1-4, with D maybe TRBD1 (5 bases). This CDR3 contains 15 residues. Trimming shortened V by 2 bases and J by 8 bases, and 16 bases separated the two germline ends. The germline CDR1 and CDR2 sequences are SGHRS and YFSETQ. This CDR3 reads CASSFGGTLQEKLFF. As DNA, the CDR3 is TGCGCCAGCAGCTTCGGGGGGACCCTACAGGAAAAACTGTTTTTT.

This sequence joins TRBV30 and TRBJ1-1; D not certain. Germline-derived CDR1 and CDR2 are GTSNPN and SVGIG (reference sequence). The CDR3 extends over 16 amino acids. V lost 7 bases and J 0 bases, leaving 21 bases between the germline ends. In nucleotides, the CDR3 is TGTGCCTTGTACCCCCCCGAGAGAGGGTTGAACACTGAAGCTTTCTTT. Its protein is CALYPPERGLNTEAFF. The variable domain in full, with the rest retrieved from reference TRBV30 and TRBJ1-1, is SQTIHQWPATLVQPVGSPLSLECTVEGTSNPNLYWYRQAAGRGLQLLFYSVGIGQISSEVPQNLSASRPQDRQFILSSKKLLLSDSGFYLCALYPPERGLNTEAFFGQGTRLTVV.

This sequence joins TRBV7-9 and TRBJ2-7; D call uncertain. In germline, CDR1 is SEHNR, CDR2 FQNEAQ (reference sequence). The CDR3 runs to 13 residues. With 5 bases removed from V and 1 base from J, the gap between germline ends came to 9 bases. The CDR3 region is CASSPPSSYEQYF. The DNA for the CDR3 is TGTGCCAGCAGCCCCCCTAGTTCCTACGAGCAGTACTTC.

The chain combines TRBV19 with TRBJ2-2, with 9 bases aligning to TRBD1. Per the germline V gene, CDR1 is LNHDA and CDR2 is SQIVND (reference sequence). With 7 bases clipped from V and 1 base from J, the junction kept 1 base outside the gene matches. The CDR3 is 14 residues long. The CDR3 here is CASKGQGNTGELFF. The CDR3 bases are TGTGCCAGTAAGGGACAGGGGAACACCGGGGAGCTGTTTTTT.

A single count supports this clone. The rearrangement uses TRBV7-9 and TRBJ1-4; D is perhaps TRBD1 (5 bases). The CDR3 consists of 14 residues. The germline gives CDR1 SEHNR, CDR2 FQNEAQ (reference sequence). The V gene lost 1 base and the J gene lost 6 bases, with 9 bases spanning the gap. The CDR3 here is CASSLVQVDEKLFF. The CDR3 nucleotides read TGTGCCAGCAGCTTAGTACAGGTTGATGAAAAACTGTTTTTT. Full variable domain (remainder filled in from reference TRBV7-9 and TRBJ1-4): DTGVSQNPRHKITKRGQNVTFRCDPISEHNRLYWYRQTLGQGPEFLTYFQNEAQLEKSRLLSDRFSAERPKGSFSTLEIQRTEQGDSAMYLCASSLVQVDEKLFFGSGTQLSVL.

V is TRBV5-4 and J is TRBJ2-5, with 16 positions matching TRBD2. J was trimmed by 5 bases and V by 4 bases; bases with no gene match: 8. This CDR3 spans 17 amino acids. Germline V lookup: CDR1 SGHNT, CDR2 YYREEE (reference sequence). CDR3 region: CASSLGTSGGARETQYF. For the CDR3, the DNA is TGTGCCAGCAGCCTAGGGACTAGCGGGGGGGCTCGGGAGACCCAGTACTTC.

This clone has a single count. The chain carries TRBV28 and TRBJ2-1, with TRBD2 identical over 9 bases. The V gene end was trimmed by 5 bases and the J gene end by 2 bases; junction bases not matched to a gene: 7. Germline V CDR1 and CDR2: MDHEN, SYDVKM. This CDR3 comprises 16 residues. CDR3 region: CASSRPGGGAYNEQFF. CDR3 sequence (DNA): TGTGCCAGCAGTCGACCGGGCGGGGGGGCCTACAATGAGCAGTTCTTC.

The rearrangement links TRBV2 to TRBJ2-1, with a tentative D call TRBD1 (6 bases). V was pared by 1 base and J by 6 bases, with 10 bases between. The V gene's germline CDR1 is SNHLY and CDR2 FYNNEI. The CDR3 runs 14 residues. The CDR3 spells CASSEDRVGNEQFF. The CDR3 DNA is TGTGCCAGCAGTGAAGACAGGGTGGGCAATGAGCAGTTCTTC.

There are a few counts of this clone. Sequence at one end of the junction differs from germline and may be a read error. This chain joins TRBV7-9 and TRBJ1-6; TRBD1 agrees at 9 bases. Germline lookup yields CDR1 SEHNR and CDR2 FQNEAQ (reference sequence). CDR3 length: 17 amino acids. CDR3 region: CSSSLVTGGSYNSPLHF. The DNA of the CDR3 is TGTTCCAGCAGCTTAGTGACAGGGGGCTCCTATAATTCACCCCTCCACTTT.

CDR3 nucleotides: TGTGCCTGGAGTGGGAGACAGAAGTACACCGGGGAGCTGTTTTTT. Its protein product is CAWSGRQKYTGELFF. This chain connects TRBV30 to TRBJ2-2, with D possibly TRBD1 on 5 matching bases. The CDR3 is 15 residues long. In germline, CDR1 is GTSNPN, CDR2 SVGIG (reference sequence). Between the trimmed V and J ends, which lost 1 base and 3 bases, there was a span of 12 bases.

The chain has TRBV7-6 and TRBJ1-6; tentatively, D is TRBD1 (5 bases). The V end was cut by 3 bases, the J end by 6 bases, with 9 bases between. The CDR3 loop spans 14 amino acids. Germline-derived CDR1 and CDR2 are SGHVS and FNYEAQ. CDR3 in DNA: TGTGCCAGCAGCTTGGGGGGTGGTAATTCACCCCTCCACTTT. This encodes CASSLGGGNSPLHF.

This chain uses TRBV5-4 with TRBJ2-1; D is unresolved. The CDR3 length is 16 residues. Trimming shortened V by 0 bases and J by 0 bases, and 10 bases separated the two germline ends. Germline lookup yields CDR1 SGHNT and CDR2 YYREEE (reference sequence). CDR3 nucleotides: TGTGCCAGCAGCTTGGAACCATTTAGCTCCTACAATGAGCAGTTCTTC. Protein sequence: CASSLEPFSSYNEQFF.

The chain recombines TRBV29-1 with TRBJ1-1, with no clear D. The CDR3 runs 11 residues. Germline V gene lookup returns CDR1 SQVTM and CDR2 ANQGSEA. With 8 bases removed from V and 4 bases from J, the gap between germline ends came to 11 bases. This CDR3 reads CSLLRGTEAFF. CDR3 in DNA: TGCAGCCTCCTCCGGGGCACTGAAGCTTTCTTT.

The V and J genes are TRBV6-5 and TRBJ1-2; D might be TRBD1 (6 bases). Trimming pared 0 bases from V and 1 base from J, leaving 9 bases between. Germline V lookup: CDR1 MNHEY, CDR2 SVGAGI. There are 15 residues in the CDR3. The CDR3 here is CASSYSAGDNYGYTF. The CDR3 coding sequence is TGTGCCAGCAGTTACTCGGCAGGGGATAACTATGGCTACACCTTC.

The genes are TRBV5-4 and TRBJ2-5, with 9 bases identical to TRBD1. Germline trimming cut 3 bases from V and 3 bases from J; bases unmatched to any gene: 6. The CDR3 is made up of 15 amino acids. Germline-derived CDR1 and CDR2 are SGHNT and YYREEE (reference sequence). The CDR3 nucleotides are TGTGCCAGCAGCTCAGGACAGGGGCAAGAAGAGACCCAGTACTTC. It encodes CASSSGQGQEETQYF.

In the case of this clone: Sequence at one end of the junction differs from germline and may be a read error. CDR3 in DNA: TGTGCCAGCACTGTGACCGGGGACAGGGGTGAAGTACTAAAGGCGTTC. This gives the protein CASTVTGDRGEVLKAF. The rearrangement links TRBV2 to TRBJ2-7, with 10 bases that match TRBD1. CDR3 length: 16 residues. Germline assignment: CDR1 SNHLY and CDR2 FYNNEI.

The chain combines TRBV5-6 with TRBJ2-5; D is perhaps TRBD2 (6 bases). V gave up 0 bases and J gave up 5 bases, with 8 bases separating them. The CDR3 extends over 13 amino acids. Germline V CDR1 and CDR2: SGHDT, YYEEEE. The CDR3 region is CASSLGGAETQYF. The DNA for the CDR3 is TGTGCCAGCAGCTTGGGCGGGGCGGAGACCCAGTACTTC.

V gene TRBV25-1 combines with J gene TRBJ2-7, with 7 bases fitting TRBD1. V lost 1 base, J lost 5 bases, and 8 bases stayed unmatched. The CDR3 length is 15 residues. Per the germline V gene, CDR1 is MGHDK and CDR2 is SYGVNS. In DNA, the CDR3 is TGTGCCAGCAGTGAATCCGGGACAGCTGCCCACGAGCAGTACTTC. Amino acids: CASSESGTAAHEQYF.

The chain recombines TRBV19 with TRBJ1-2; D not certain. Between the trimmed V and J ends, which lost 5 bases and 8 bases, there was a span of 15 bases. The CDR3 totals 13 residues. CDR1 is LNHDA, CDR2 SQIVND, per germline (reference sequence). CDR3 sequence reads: CASSAPLVGGYTF. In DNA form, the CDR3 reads TGTGCCAGTAGTGCCCCATTGGTGGGCGGCTACACCTTC.

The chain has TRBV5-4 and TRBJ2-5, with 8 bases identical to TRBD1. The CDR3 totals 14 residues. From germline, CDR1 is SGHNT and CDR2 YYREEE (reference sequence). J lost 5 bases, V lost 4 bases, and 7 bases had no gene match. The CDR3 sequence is CASSGRGLGETQYF. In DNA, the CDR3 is TGTGCCAGCAGCGGCAGGGGGCTGGGGGAGACCCAGTACTTC.

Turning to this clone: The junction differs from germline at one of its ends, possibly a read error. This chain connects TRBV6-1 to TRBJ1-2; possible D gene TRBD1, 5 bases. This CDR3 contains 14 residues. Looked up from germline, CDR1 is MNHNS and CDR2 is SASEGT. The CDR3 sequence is CGSSEADSIYGYTF. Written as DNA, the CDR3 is TGTGGCAGCAGTGAAGCAGACAGCATCTATGGCTACACCTTC.

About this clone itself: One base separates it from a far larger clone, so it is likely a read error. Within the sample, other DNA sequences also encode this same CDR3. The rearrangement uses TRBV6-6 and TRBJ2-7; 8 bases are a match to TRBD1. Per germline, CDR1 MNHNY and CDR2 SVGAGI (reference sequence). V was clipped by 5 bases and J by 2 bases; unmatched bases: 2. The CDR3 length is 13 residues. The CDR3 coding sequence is TGTGCCAGCAGTCGACAGGGGACCTACGAGCAGTACTTC. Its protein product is CASSRQGTYEQYF.

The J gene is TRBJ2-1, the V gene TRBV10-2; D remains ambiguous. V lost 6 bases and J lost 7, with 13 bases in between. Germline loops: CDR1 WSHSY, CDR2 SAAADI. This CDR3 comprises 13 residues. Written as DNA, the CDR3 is TGCGCCAGCAGCCAGACGGAGATTAATGAGCAGTTCTTC. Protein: CASSQTEINEQFF.